The 14 T cell receptor beta chains given below trace back to one sample, sequenced in a study of CD8 T cells in ankylosing spondylitis. TCRdb itself ran the 5' RACE reads through MiXCR, one entry per CDR3 protein. This table has around 140,000 distinct CDR3 sequences, about 10% appearing once. The source material was blood, either unsorted or a sorted T cell fraction (not recorded which). These receptors were obtained from a female donor with ankylosing spondylitis or in good health (not recorded which).

Comment on this clonotype: This may be a read error: a much more frequent sequence differs by one nucleotide. J is TRBJ1-2 and V is TRBV7-9; D not resolved. The CDR3 spans 12 residues. Germline V gene lookup returns CDR1 SEHNR and CDR2 FQNEAQ (reference sequence). CDR3 loop: CSSSLGGDGYTF. CDR3 coding DNA: TGTTCCAGCAGTTTAGGTGGGGATGGCTACACCTTC.

This clonotype appeared many times. The J gene is TRBJ2-5, the V gene TRBV7-9, with D uncertain. Germline values: CDR1 SEHNR, CDR2 FQNEAQ (reference sequence). V was cut by 0 bases and J by 5 bases, with 7 bases left in between. This CDR3 is 13 amino acids long. Here the CDR3 reads CASSLASAETQYF. CDR3 sequence (DNA): TGTGCCAGCAGCTTAGCCTCGGCGGAGACCCAGTACTTC.

This clonotype was counted ten times or more. This chain connects TRBV29-1 to TRBJ1-1; 7 bases line up with TRBD1. Germline CDR1 reads SQVTM; CDR2 reads ANQGSEA. There are 16 residues in the CDR3. The junction had 14 bases not matched to a gene; V was cut back by 7 bases and J by 0 bases. The CDR3 sequence: CSAANPRGNLNTEAFF. DNA of the CDR3: TGCAGCGCCGCGAATCCCAGGGGGAATCTGAACACTGAAGCTTTCTTT.

This clonotype was seen at least ten times. This chain uses TRBV12-3 or TRBV12-4 with TRBJ1-5, with 7 bases fitting TRBD1. The V gene end was trimmed by 6 bases and the J gene end by 5 bases; junction bases not matched to a gene: 7. This CDR3 region has 14 residues. DNA for the CDR3: TGTGCCAGCAGGGGACAGATAACTGATCAGCCCCAGCATTTT. Residues: CASRGQITDQPQHF.

The sample holds many counts of this clonotype. The J gene is TRBJ2-7, the V gene TRBV5-1; 10 bases agree with TRBD1. Germline V CDR1 and CDR2: SGHRS, YFSETQ. V shed 2 bases, J shed 6 bases, and the junction held 8 bases outside the gene matches. The CDR3 is 15 amino acids. CDR3 sequence: CASSFLTGGPLEQYF. The DNA of the CDR3 is TGCGCCAGCAGCTTTCTGACAGGGGGCCCCCTCGAGCAGTACTTC.

This clonotype came up many times. The gene calls are TRBV6-5 and TRBJ2-1; TRBD2 agrees at 9 bases. V was pared by 5 bases and J by 12 bases, with 14 bases of the junction left unmatched. CDR3 length equals 15 residues. CDR1 MNHEY and CDR2 SVGAGI come from the germline V gene. The CDR3 nucleotides read TGTGCCAGCAGTACTGCGGGACTAGCCCTCATGAGGCAGTTCTTC. Residues: CASSTAGLALMRQFF.

This clonotype was found a few times. The CDR3 here is CASSITSDVGEQYF. The CDR3 bases are TGTGCCAGCAGCATCACTAGCGATGTAGGCGAGCAGTACTTC. V and J are TRBV11-3 and TRBJ2-7; 7 bases match TRBD2. Germline assignment: CDR1 SGHNT and CDR2 YENEEA. With 5 bases clipped from V and 6 bases from J, the junction kept 10 bases outside the gene matches. This CDR3 spans 14 amino acids. The full variable domain, rest sourced from reference TRBV11-3 and TRBJ2-7, is EAGVVQSPRYKIIEKKQPVAFWCNPISGHNTLYWYLQNLGQGPELLIRYENEEAVDDSQLPKDRFSAERLKGVDSTLKIQPAELGDSAVYLCASSITSDVGEQYFGPGTRLTVT.

At least ten counts were recorded for this clonotype. The chain joins TRBV20-1 to TRBJ1-1, with a tentative D call TRBD1 (6 bases). V lost 5 bases and J lost 2, with 15 bases in between. CDR3 size: 14 residues. Germline V gives CDR1 DFQATT, CDR2 SNEGSKA (reference sequence). This CDR3 reads CSARTRDTNTEAFF. The CDR3 DNA reads as TGCAGTGCTCGCACAAGGGACACCAACACTGAAGCTTTCTTT.

This clonotype was seen many times. The chain is built from TRBV27 and TRBJ1-5; TRBD1 agrees at 11 bases. Germline V gene lookup returns CDR1 MNHEY and CDR2 SMNVEV (reference sequence). With 6 bases clipped from V and 1 base from J, the junction kept 11 bases outside the gene matches. This CDR3 region has 18 residues. The CDR3 DNA reads TGTGCCAGCAGGCCGGGACAGGGGGTTGTGTTGAGCAATCAGCCCCAGCATTTT. Translated: CASRPGQGVVLSNQPQHF.

This clonotype was observed at least ten times. The V and J genes are TRBV18 and TRBJ2-3, with 9 bases fitting TRBD2. The CDR3 is 15 amino acids. With V trimmed by 3 bases and J by 0 bases, 1 base remained unmatched. From germline, CDR1 is KGHSH and CDR2 LQKENI. CDR3 nucleotide sequence: TGTGCCAGCTCACCTACTAGCGGGAGCACAGATACGCAGTATTTT. Encoded protein: CASSPTSGSTDTQYF.

This clonotype showed up many times. The chain combines TRBV30 with TRBJ1-5, with D perhaps matching TRBD1 (5 bases). Germline CDR1 reads GTSNPN; CDR2 reads SVGIG (reference sequence). The CDR3 has 12 amino acids. V dropped 1 base and J dropped 4 bases, with 5 bases sitting between them. Written as DNA, the CDR3 is TGTGCCTGGAGTGGGGGGAATCAGCCCCAGCATTTT. Its translation is CAWSGGNQPQHF.

This clonotype was observed a single time. This chain joins TRBV5-1 and TRBJ1-4; 7 bases are shared with TRBD1. Trimming took 9 bases from V and 4 from J; bases not matched to a gene: 9. The germline gives CDR1 SGHRS, CDR2 YFSETQ. The CDR3 consists of 14 residues. The CDR3 DNA reads as TGCGCCACCCAAACCGGGACAGTTAATGAAAAACTGTTTTTT. It encodes CATQTGTVNEKLFF.

This clonotype has a handful of counts. The V call is TRBV28, the J call TRBJ2-5, with TRBD1 matching 11 bases. Germline CDR1 is MDHEN and CDR2 is SYDVKM. Germline trimming cut 3 bases from V and 4 bases from J; bases unmatched to any gene: 7. This CDR3 comprises 16 residues. CDR3 region: CASSLPGQGEGETQYF. CDR3 coding DNA: TGTGCCAGCAGTTTGCCGGGACAGGGGGAAGGAGAGACCCAGTACTTC.

The chain recombines TRBV19 with TRBJ2-3, with D hard to call. Looked up from germline, CDR1 is LNHDA and CDR2 is SQIVND (reference sequence). The V end was cut by 7 bases, the J end by 4 bases, with 0 bases between. The CDR3 consists of 9 residues. CDR3 region: CASTDTQYF. CDR3 nucleotide sequence: TGTGCCAGTACAGATACGCAGTATTTT.